The rows below give T cell receptor beta chains drawn from one sample of a study of OX40 agonist ivuxolimab in advanced cancers. Here immunoSEQ multiplex PCR was the method, and the copy in TCRdb shows in-frame clones only, minus some. The data show approximately 61,000 clones, about nine tenths seen once. The starting material was CD4+ or CD8+ T cells sorted from blood, obtained in a trial of the OX40 agonist ivuxolimab. All receptors derive from an adult with an advanced solid tumor such as melanoma, head and neck, liver or kidney cancer. The CDR3 runs from the conserved cysteine through the conserved F or W. Each record gives: clone size, V gene, J gene, D gene, CDR3 protein, CDR3 DNA. The D gene is left open where the match is weak. Clone size, where shown, is once, few, many, or a class for clones that have expanded.

.	TRBV4-3	TRBJ2-3	TRBD2	CASKPGTSGSSDTQYF	TGCGCCAGCAAGCCCGGGACTAGCGGGAGTTCAGATACGCAGTATTTT
.	TRBV4-2	TRBJ2-4	TRBD2	CASSQASGSLYF	TGTGCCAGCAGCCAAGCAAGCGGGAGTCTGTACTTC
.	TRBV18	TRBJ1-3	TRBD1	CASSAGQGDGNTIYF	TGTGCCAGCTCAGCGGGACAGGGAGATGGAAACACCATATATTTT
.	TRBV7-9	TRBJ2-7	.	CASSLAERGEQYF	TGTGCCAGCAGCTTAGCGGAGCGAGGGGAGCAGTACTTC
.	TRBV14	TRBJ2-5	.	CASSQEGGRETQYF	TGTGCCAGCAGCCAAGAAGGGGGGAGAGAGACCCAGTACTTC
.	TRBV28	TRBJ2-3	.	CASSLFTEITDTQYF	TGTGCCAGCAGTTTATTTACAGAAATCACAGATACGCAGTATTTT
once	TRBV4-2	TRBJ2-5	.	CASSLRRTDQETQYF	TGTGCCAGCAGCCTAAGGCGGACAGATCAAGAGACCCAGTACTTC
.	TRBV7-6	TRBJ2-3	TRBD2	CASSLVAGEKDTQYF	TGTGCCAGCAGCCTCGTAGCGGGAGAAAAAGATACGCAGTATTTT
.	TRBV19	TRBJ2-1	.	CASSPKTGSSYNEQFF	TGTGCCAGTAGTCCTAAGACTGGAAGCTCCTACAATGAGCAGTTCTTC
few	TRBV5-4	TRBJ2-7	TRBD2	CASSFVGRERPYEQYF	TGTGCCAGCAGCTTTGTGGGGAGGGAGAGGCCCTACGAGCAGTACTTC
.	TRBV5-5	TRBJ1-5	.	CASSLVAEPSNQPQHF	TGTGCCAGCAGCTTGGTGGCGGAGCCTAGCAATCAGCCCCAGCATTTT
.	TRBV6-5	TRBJ1-2	.	CASRNQANYGYIF	TGTGCCAGCAGGAACCAAGCTAACTATGGCTACATCTTC
few	TRBV28	TRBJ1-2	TRBD1	CASSLGQGLYGYTF	TGTGCCAGCAGTTTAGGACAGGGGCTTTATGGCTACACCTTC
.	TRBV4-3	TRBJ2-6	TRBD2	CASSQDLQREISGANVLTF	TGCGCCAGCAGCCAAGATTTACAGCGGGAGATCTCTGGGGCCAACGTCCTGACTTTC
.	TRBV7-3	TRBJ2-7	.	CASSLLGGSEQYF	TGTGCCAGCAGCCTACTGGGGGGTTCCGAGCAGTACTTC
few	TRBV9	TRBJ2-5	TRBD2	CASSASGAQETQYF	TGTGCCAGCAGCGCTAGCGGAGCCCAAGAGACCCAGTACTTC
few	TRBV7-3	TRBJ2-3	TRBD1	CASSLGTVATDTQYF	TGTGCCAGCAGCTTAGGGACAGTGGCCACAGATACGCAGTATTTT
.	TRBV7-9	TRBJ2-7	.	CASSRTEASYEQYF	TGTGCCAGCAGCCGGACAGAGGCATCCTACGAGCAGTACTTC
.	TRBV7-9	TRBJ1-3	.	CASSLPVNSGNTIYF	TGTGCCAGCAGCTTACCCGTTAACTCTGGAAACACCATATATTTT
.	TRBV7-3	TRBJ2-1	TRBD1	CASSLGGQGINEQFF	TGTGCCAGCAGCTTAGGGGGACAGGGTATCAATGAGCAGTTCTTC
.	TRBV5-1	TRBJ2-7	.	CASSLDVTYEQYF	TGCGCCAGCAGCTTGGATGTTACCTACGAGCAGTACTTC
few	TRBV28	TRBJ2-2	.	CASSLRPPTGELFF	TGTGCCAGCAGTTTGCGGCCACCCACCGGGGAGCTGTTTTTT
.	TRBV29-1	TRBJ2-7	TRBD1	CSVGRDSELEQYF	TGCAGCGTTGGTAGGGACAGCGAACTCGAGCAGTACTTC
.	TRBV27	TRBJ2-5	TRBD2	CASSGLAGGETQYF	TGTGCCAGCAGCGGACTAGCGGGAGGAGAGACCCAGTACTTC
.	TRBV6-5	TRBJ2-6	.	CATEQTAGANVLTF	TGTGCCACCGAGCAAACAGCTGGGGCCAACGTCCTGACTTTC
.	TRBV7-2	TRBJ2-7	.	CASSLALQYEQYF	TGTGCCAGCAGCTTAGCGCTCCAGTACGAGCAGTACTTC
.	TRBV9	TRBJ1-1	.	CASSPLDRNTEAFF	TGTGCCAGCAGTCCGCTAGACCGGAACACTGAAGCTTTCTTT
.	TRBV6-5	TRBJ2-7	TRBD2	CASSTGGGSYEQYF	TGTGCCAGCAGCACCGGGGGGGGCTCCTACGAGCAGTACTTC
.	TRBV27	TRBJ1-2	TRBD1	CASKTTGAGYGYTF	TGTGCCAGCAAGACTACAGGGGCCGGCTATGGCTACACCTTC
.	TRBV7-8	TRBJ2-3	.	CASSLGTTDTQYF	TGTGCCAGCAGCTTGGGGACCACAGATACGCAGTATTTT
.	TRBV27	TRBJ2-5	.	CASSFLAHQETQYF	TGTGCCAGCAGTTTCTTAGCCCACCAAGAGACCCAGTACTTC
.	TRBV6-5	TRBJ2-7	TRBD1	CASSYRQGRSYEQYF	TGTGCCAGCAGCTACCGACAGGGACGCTCCTACGAGCAGTACTTC
.	TRBV7-2	TRBJ2-5	TRBD2	CASSLELWTSGVEETQYF	TGTGCCAGCAGCTTAGAGTTGTGGACTAGCGGGGTGGAGGAGACCCAGTACTTC
.	TRBV7-8	TRBJ2-3	TRBD1	CASSIGGGYTQYF	TGTGCCAGCAGCATAGGGGGCGGGTATACGCAGTATTTT
.	TRBV27	TRBJ2-7	TRBD1	CASSERQGANEQYF	TGTGCCAGCAGTGAAAGACAGGGGGCTAACGAGCAGTACTTC
.	TRBV5-1	TRBJ2-1	TRBD2	CASSRGLAGVYNEQFF	TGCGCCAGCAGCCGAGGCCTAGCGGGAGTGTACAATGAGCAGTTCTTC
.	TRBV10-1	TRBJ2-7	TRBD1	CARLTSIDRGFYEQYF	TGCGCCAGGCTCACATCAATCGACAGGGGATTTTACGAGCAGTACTTC
.	TRBV5-1	TRBJ1-2	.	CASSLGDQNYGYTF	TGCGCCAGCAGCTTGGGGGATCAGAACTATGGCTACACCTTC
medium-sized	TRBV7-9	TRBJ2-1	.	CASSHSTGYNEQFF	TGTGCCAGCAGCCACTCCACAGGGTACAATGAGCAGTTCTTC
.	TRBV16	TRBJ2-7	.	CASSQSLAAEQYF	TGTGCCAGCAGCCAATCGTTAGCAGCCGAGCAGTACTTC
once	TRBV7-8	TRBJ2-7	.	CASSLAGTVYEQYF	TGTGCCAGCAGCTTAGCAGGGACGGTTTACGAGCAGTACTTC
few	TRBV7-9	TRBJ1-1	.	CASSLAGTIEAFF	TGTGCCAGCAGCTTAGCGGGGACTATTGAAGCTTTCTTT
.	TRBV15	TRBJ2-1	TRBD2	CATVAGDLAGYYNEQFF	TGTGCCACTGTCGCGGGGGATCTAGCGGGATACTACAATGAGCAGTTCTTC
.	TRBV6-5	TRBJ2-7	.	CASSVTRAVGVEQYF	TGTGCCAGCAGTGTTACCCGGGCGGTAGGAGTCGAGCAGTACTTC
.	TRBV7-2	TRBJ2-3	TRBD2	CASSLTSGPTDTQYF	TGTGCCAGCAGCTTAACTAGCGGCCCCACAGATACGCAGTATTTT